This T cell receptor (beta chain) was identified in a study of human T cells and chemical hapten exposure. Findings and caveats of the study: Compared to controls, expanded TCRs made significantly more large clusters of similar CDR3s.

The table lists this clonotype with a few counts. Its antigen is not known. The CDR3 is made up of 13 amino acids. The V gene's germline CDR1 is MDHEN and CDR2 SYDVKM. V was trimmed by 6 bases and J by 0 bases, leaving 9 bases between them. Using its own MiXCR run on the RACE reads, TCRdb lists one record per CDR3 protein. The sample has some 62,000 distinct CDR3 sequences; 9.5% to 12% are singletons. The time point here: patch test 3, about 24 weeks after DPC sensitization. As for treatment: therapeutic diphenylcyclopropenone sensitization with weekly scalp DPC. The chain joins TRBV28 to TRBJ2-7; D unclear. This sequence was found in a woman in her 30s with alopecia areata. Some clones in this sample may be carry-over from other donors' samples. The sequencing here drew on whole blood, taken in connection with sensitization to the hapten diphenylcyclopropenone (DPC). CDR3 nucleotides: TGTGCCAGCAGCTACCACGGCTCCTACGAGCAGTACTTC. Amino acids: CASSYHGSYEQYF.